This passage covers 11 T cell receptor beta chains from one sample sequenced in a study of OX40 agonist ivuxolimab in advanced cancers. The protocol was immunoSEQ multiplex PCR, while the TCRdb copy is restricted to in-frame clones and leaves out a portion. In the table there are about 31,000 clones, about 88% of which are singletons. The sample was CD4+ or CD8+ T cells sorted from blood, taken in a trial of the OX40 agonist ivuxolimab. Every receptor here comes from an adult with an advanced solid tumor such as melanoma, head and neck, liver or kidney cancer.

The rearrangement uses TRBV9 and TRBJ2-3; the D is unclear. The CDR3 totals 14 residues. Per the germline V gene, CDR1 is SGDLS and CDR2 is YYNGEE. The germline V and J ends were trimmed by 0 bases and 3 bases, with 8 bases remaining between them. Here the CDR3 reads CASSVERVTDTQYF. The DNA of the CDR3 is TGTGCCAGCAGCGTAGAAAGGGTAACAGATACGCAGTATTTT.

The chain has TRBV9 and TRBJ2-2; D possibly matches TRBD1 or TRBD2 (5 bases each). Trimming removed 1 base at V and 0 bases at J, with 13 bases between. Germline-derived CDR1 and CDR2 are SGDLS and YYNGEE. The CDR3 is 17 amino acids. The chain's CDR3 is CASSVPSGAPNTGELFF. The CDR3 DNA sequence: TGTGCCAGCAGCGTACCCTCCGGGGCACCGAACACCGGGGAGCTGTTTTTT. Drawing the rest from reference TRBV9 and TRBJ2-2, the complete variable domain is DSGVTQTPKHLITATGQRVTLRCSPRSGDLSVYWYQQSLDQGLQFLIQYYNGEERAKGNILERFSAQQFPDLHSELNLSSLELGDSALYFCASSVPSGAPNTGELFFGEGSRLTVL.

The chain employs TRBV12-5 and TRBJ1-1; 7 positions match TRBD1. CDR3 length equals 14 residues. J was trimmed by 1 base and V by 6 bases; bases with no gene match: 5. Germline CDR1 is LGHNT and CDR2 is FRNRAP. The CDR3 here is CASGWGQRNTEAFF. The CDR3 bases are TGTGCTAGTGGCTGGGGACAGCGGAACACTGAAGCTTTCTTT.

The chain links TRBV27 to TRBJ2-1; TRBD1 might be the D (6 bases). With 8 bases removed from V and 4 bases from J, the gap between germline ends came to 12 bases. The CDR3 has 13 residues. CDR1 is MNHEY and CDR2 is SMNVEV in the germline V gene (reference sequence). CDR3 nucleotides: TGTGCCAGCCAGGACAGTGTTTACAATGAGCAGTTCTTC. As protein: CASQDSVYNEQFF.

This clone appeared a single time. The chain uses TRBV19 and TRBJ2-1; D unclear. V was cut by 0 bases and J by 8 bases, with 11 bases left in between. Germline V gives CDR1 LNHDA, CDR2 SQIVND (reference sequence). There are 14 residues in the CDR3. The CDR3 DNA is TGTGCCAGTAGTATAGATCTGGTTGGGGATGAGCAGTTCTTC. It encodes CASSIDLVGDEQFF.

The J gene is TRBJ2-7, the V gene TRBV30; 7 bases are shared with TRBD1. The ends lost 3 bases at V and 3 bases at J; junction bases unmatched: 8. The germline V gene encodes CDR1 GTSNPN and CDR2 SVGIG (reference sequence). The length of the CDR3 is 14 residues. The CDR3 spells CAWRKQGIYYEQYF. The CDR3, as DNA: TGTGCCTGGAGAAAACAGGGGATCTACTACGAGCAGTACTTC.

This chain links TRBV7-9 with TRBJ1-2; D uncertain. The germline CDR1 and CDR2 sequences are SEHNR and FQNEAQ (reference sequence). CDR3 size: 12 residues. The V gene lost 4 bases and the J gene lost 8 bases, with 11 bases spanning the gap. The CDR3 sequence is CASSSTGPGYTF. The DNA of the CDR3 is TGTGCCAGCAGCTCGACTGGGCCCGGCTACACCTTC.

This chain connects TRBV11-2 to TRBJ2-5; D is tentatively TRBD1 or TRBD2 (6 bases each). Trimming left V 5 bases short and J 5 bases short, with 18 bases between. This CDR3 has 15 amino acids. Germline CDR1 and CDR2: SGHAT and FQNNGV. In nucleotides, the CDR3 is TGTGCCAGCAGCCGACGGGACACCCGGGGGGAGACCCAGTACTTC. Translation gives CASSRRDTRGETQYF.

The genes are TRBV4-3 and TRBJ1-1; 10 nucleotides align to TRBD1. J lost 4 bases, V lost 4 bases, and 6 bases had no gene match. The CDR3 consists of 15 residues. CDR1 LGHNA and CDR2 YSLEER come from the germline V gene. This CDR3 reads CASSRGTGVGTEAFF. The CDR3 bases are TGCGCCAGCAGCCGGGGGACAGGGGTGGGCACTGAAGCTTTCTTT.

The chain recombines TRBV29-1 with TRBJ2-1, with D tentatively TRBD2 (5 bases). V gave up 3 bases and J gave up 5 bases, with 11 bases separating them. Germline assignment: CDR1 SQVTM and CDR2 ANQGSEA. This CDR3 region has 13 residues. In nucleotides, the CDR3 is TGCAGCGTTGAGAGCGGATGGGACAATGAGCAGTTCTTC. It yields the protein CSVESGWDNEQFF.

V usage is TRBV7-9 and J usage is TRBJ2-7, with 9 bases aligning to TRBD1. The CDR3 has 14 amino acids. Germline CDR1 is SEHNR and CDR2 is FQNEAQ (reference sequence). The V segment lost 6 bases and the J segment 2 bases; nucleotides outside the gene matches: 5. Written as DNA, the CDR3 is TGTGCCAGCAGTTCCGGGACAGGGACCTACGAGCAGTACTTC. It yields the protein CASSSGTGTYEQYF. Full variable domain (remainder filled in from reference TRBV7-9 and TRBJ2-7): DTGVSQNPRHKITKRGQNVTFRCDPISEHNRLYWYRQTLGQGPEFLTYFQNEAQLEKSRLLSDRFSAERPKGSFSTLEIQRTEQGDSAMYLCASSSGTGTYEQYFGPGTRLTVT.